The 7 T cell receptor beta chains reported below all come from one sample, sequenced in a study of T cell responses to AZD1222 COVID-19 vaccine. Sequencing used immunoSEQ multiplex PCR; TCRdb keeps in-frame clones, though not all of them. The sample lists around 160,000 clones; approximately 94% were seen once. The sample was peripheral blood, taken on day 0 of AZD1222 vaccination. Receptor source: an adult in good health.

This chain joins TRBV5-5 and TRBJ1-1; D might be TRBD1 (5 bases). Germline V lookup: CDR1 SGHKS, CDR2 YYEKEE (reference sequence). The CDR3 length is 13 residues. V was trimmed by 5 bases and J by 4 bases, leaving 12 bases between them. The CDR3 DNA follows: TGTGCCAGCAGACTGACAGATCTCACTGAAGCTTTCTTT. It is translated as CASRLTDLTEAFF.

The chain links TRBV4-1 to TRBJ1-5; 11 nucleotides agree with TRBD1. V gave up 3 bases and J gave up 7 bases; unmatched junction bases: 11. Germline V lookup: CDR1 MGHRA, CDR2 YSYEKL. This CDR3 has 17 residues. The CDR3 DNA follows: TGCGCCAGCAGCCATCAAGGACAGGGGGCAGGAAGACAGCCCCAGCATTTT. It encodes CASSHQGQGAGRQPQHF.

Only a few counts were recorded for this clone. This sequence joins TRBV21-1 and TRBJ2-7; TRBD1, as called in the table, went unchecked against the DNA. TRBV21-1 is shown as a pseudogene. There are 17 residues in the CDR3. The CDR3 region has the DNA TGTGCCAGCAGTCGAGGTGAGGGGACAGAGCGTCCCTACGAGCAGTACTTC. Protein: CASSRGEGTERPYEQYF.

The chain couples TRBV6-5 to TRBJ1-2; D is ambiguous. Germline V CDR1 and CDR2: MNHEY, SVGAGI. Deletions cut 7 bases from V and 4 bases from J, with 10 bases between. The CDR3 totals 12 residues. This CDR3 reads CASMIVVYGYTF. In nucleotides, the CDR3 is TGTGCCAGCATGATTGTCGTCTATGGCTACACCTTC.

The chain links TRBV9 to TRBJ1-3; D call uncertain. The CDR3 has 14 residues. Trimming stripped 0 bases from V and 7 bases from J, with 11 bases between. Germline loops: CDR1 SGDLS, CDR2 YYNGEE. In nucleotides, the CDR3 is TGTGCCAGCAGCGTAGAAGTAGGATGGAACACCATATATTTT. Translating it yields CASSVEVGWNTIYF.

The V and J genes are TRBV9 and TRBJ2-5; D not certain. CDR1 and CDR2 from the germline V gene are SGDLS and YYNGEE. The V end lost 0 bases, the J end lost 2 bases, and 11 bases lay between the germline ends. The CDR3 covers 15 residues. CDR3 nucleotides: TGTGCCAGCAGCGTAGTAACGGGTCCTCAAGAGACCCAGTACTTC. This translates into CASSVVTGPQETQYF.

The CDR3 coding sequence is TGTGCCAGCAGTCCAGCGGCCAGGGGAGAGCAGTACTTC. Residues: CASSPAARGEQYF. The rearrangement joins TRBV12-3 or TRBV12-4 to TRBJ2-7; tentatively, D is TRBD1 (6 bases). V lost 5 bases and J 7 bases, leaving 15 bases between the germline ends. The CDR3 consists of 13 residues.